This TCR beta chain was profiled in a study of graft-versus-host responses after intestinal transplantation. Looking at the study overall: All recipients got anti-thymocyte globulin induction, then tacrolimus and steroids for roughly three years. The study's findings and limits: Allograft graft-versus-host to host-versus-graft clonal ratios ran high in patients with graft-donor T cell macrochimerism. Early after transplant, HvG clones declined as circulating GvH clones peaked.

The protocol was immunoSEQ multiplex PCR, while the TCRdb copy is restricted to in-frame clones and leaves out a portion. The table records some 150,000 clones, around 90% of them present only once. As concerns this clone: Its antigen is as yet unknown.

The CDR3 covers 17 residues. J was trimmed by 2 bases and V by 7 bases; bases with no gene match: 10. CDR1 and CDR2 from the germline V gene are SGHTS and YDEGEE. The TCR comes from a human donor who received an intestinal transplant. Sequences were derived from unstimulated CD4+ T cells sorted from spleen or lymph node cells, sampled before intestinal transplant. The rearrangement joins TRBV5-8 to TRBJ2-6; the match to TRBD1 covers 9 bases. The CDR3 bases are TGTGCCAGCTCACATTGGGGACAGGGTGCTGGGGCCAACGTCCTGACTTTC. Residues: CASSHWGQGAGANVLTF.